A selection of T cell receptor beta chains follows, all from one sample in a study of cytomegalovirus exposure and HLA in healthy donors. Only in-frame clones appear in the TCRdb table, and some are missing; sequencing was by immunoSEQ multiplex PCR. The table has under 200,000 clones, 70% to 80% seen once. Sequencing input: PBMCs. These receptors were collected from a woman in her fifties or sixties in good health and CMV-seronegative. Both conserved end residues are part of each CDR3. The order of the fields is clone size, D gene, J gene, V gene, CDR3 DNA, CDR3 protein. D genes are given only for firm matches. Where a row states a size, it is once, few, many or the class of an expanded clone; other rows omit it.

clone_size: few
d_call: .
j_call: TRBJ1-6
v_call: TRBV2
cdr3_nt: TGTGCCAGCAGTGGAACAGGGCTTTCACCCCTCCACTTT
cdr3_aa: CASSGTGLSPLHF

clone_size: .
d_call: .
j_call: TRBJ2-1
v_call: TRBV9
cdr3_nt: TGTGCCAGCAGCGTAGCTGATAGCTCCTACAATGAGCAGTTCTTC
cdr3_aa: CASSVADSSYNEQFF

clone_size: .
d_call: .
j_call: TRBJ2-5
v_call: TRBV27
cdr3_nt: TGTGCCAGCAGTTCTACAGGGTTCGGGACCCAGTACTTC
cdr3_aa: CASSSTGFGTQYF

clone_size: .
d_call: .
j_call: TRBJ2-3
v_call: TRBV7-9
cdr3_nt: TGTGCCAGCAGCTTAAATCGAGATACGCAGTATTTT
cdr3_aa: CASSLNRDTQYF

clone_size: .
d_call: TRBD1
j_call: TRBJ1-1
v_call: TRBV7-9
cdr3_nt: TGTGCCAGCAGCCCCTCCCCCGGGACAGTTAGGAACACTGAAGCTTTCTTT
cdr3_aa: CASSPSPGTVRNTEAFF

clone_size: .
d_call: .
j_call: TRBJ2-1
v_call: TRBV18
cdr3_nt: TGTGCCAGCTCATCGACAGTCTGGATCCCCTACAATGAGCAGTTCTTC
cdr3_aa: CASSSTVWIPYNEQFF

clone_size: .
d_call: TRBD1
j_call: TRBJ1-1
v_call: TRBV5-6
cdr3_nt: TGTGCCAGCAGCCCTCCGGACAGGGTTGGGCACACTGAAGCTTTCTTT
cdr3_aa: CASSPPDRVGHTEAFF

clone_size: few
d_call: .
j_call: TRBJ2-6
v_call: TRBV7-3
cdr3_nt: TGTGCCAGCAGCTCGACAGCTGGGGCCAACGTCCTGACTTTC
cdr3_aa: CASSSTAGANVLTF

clone_size: .
d_call: .
j_call: TRBJ2-1
v_call: TRBV19
cdr3_nt: TGTGCCAGTAGTATATTAGTGTCAGGTTACAATGAGCAGTTCTTC
cdr3_aa: CASSILVSGYNEQFF

clone_size: once
d_call: TRBD1
j_call: TRBJ1-2
v_call: TRBV5-6
cdr3_nt: TGTGCCAGCAGCCCCATTGACAGGGGGGACGACTATGGCTACACCTTC
cdr3_aa: CASSPIDRGDDYGYTF

clone_size: .
d_call: .
j_call: TRBJ1-1
v_call: TRBV5-1
cdr3_nt: TGCGCCAGTCGTACCGTCGGGGGGGGGAAAGACACTGAAGCTTTCTTT
cdr3_aa: CASRTVGGGKDTEAFF

clone_size: .
d_call: .
j_call: TRBJ1-2
v_call: TRBV5-1
cdr3_nt: TGCGCCAGCAGCTTGGAGGGTCGGGGCTATGGCTACACCTTC
cdr3_aa: CASSLEGRGYGYTF

clone_size: .
d_call: .
j_call: TRBJ2-5
v_call: TRBV11-2
cdr3_nt: TGTGCCAGCAGCTTAGGTGACACTCTCGGAGAGACCCAGTACTTC
cdr3_aa: CASSLGDTLGETQYF

clone_size: .
d_call: TRBD2
j_call: TRBJ2-5
v_call: TRBV19
cdr3_nt: TGTGCCAGTAGTCGCGGGAGGGCCGCTCAAGAGACCCAGTACTTC
cdr3_aa: CASSRGRAAQETQYF

clone_size: .
d_call: .
j_call: TRBJ1-1
v_call: TRBV12-2
cdr3_nt: TGTGCAAGTCGCCCCGACAGGGCTGAAGCTTTCTTT
cdr3_aa: CASRPDRAEAFF

clone_size: .
d_call: TRBD1
j_call: TRBJ2-7
v_call: TRBV19
cdr3_nt: TGTGCCAGTAGTATAGCAGTAGGACAGGGGTCCTACGAGCAGTACTTC
cdr3_aa: CASSIAVGQGSYEQYF

clone_size: .
d_call: TRBD1
j_call: TRBJ2-6
v_call: TRBV19
cdr3_nt: TGTGCCAGTAGTATCCCCCCCTGGACAGGGTATTCTGGGGCCAACGTCCTGACTTTC
cdr3_aa: CASSIPPWTGYSGANVLTF

clone_size: .
d_call: .
j_call: TRBJ1-1
v_call: TRBV7-9
cdr3_nt: TGTGCCAGCAGCTTAGGGCAGGGAAGTTGGTTTGGAGCTTTCTTT
cdr3_aa: CASSLGQGSWFGAFF

clone_size: .
d_call: .
j_call: TRBJ2-1
v_call: TRBV5-6
cdr3_nt: TGTGCCAGCAGCTTGCAGGGGGGCAAACTCCACAATGAGCAGTTCTTC
cdr3_aa: CASSLQGGKLHNEQFF

clone_size: .
d_call: TRBD2
j_call: TRBJ2-1
v_call: TRBV10-1
cdr3_nt: TGCGCCAGCAGGCATACTAGCGGGAGGGATGATGAGCAGTTCTTC
cdr3_aa: CASRHTSGRDDEQFF

clone_size: .
d_call: TRBD2
j_call: TRBJ2-2
v_call: TRBV5-1
cdr3_nt: TGCGCCAGCAGCGAGGGACTAGCGGGGGGGAACACCGGGGAGCTGTTTTTT
cdr3_aa: CASSEGLAGGNTGELFF

clone_size: .
d_call: .
j_call: TRBJ2-3
v_call: TRBV28
cdr3_nt: TGTGCCAGCAGTCCCGAACGACAGTGGCGGGGCGATACGCAGTATTTT
cdr3_aa: CASSPERQWRGDTQYF

clone_size: few
d_call: TRBD2
j_call: TRBJ2-7
v_call: TRBV7-7
cdr3_nt: TGTGCTAGCAGCTTAGGCCCTAGCGGAGACTACGAGCAGTACTTC
cdr3_aa: CASSLGPSGDYEQYF

clone_size: .
d_call: .
j_call: TRBJ2-7
v_call: TRBV5-1
cdr3_nt: TGCGCCAGCAGACAGGGTCTTTCCTACGAGCAGTACTTC
cdr3_aa: CASRQGLSYEQYF